Detailed here is one TCR beta chain. Only in-frame clones appear in the TCRdb table, and some are missing; sequencing was by immunoSEQ multiplex PCR. The sample records some 48,000 clones, 80% to 95% being singletons. This specimen comes from a study of T cell changes during pregnancy in multiple sclerosis. Germline trimming cut 6 bases from V and 4 bases from J; bases unmatched to any gene: 6. This CDR3 is 15 amino acids long. Germline CDR1 reads MNHEY; CDR2 reads SVGAGI. The sample here was CD4+ T cells from peripheral blood mononuclear cells, taken after pregnancy. The chain is built from TRBV6-5 and TRBJ1-5; 10 nucleotides align to TRBD1. The receptor comes from a female donor in good health, enrolled as a control in a pregnancy study. The DNA of the CDR3 is TGTGCCAGCAGCCGGGACAGGGGCCATAATCAGCCCCAGCATTTT. It specifies CASSRDRGHNQPQHF.